This T cell receptor (beta chain) was sequenced in a study of vaccination and CD4 T cells after COVID-19. Study in general: Following dose two, a median approximately 75 days (range 14 to 241) passed before post-vaccine samples were taken.

With the Oncomine TCR Beta short-read assay, DNA from cultured CD4+ T cells was sequenced. TCRdb re-called the PCR reads with MiXCR, one entry per CDR3 protein. Among tens of thousands of distinct CDR3 sequences listed, roughly 50% were seen once. Documented treatment: approximately 11-day PBMC culture with coronavirus spike peptide pools or control peptides (ViraFEST assay). V was shortened by 5 bases and J by 4 bases, with 12 bases between the two germline ends. Germline CDR1 and CDR2: DFQATT and SNEGSKA (reference sequence). The CDR3 length is 13 residues. Remarks on this clonotype: What it binds is not known.

The chain is built from TRBV20-1 and TRBJ2-1; D possibly corresponds to TRBD2 (6 bases). This clonotype was obtained from a human donor who received a COVID-19 vaccine. The source material was CD4+ T cells from blood, cultured in vitro, sampled before SARS-CoV-2 vaccination. Here the CDR3 DNA reads TGCAGTGCTCCCGACGCGGGATACAATGAGCAGTTCTTC. Translating gives CSAPDAGYNEQFF.